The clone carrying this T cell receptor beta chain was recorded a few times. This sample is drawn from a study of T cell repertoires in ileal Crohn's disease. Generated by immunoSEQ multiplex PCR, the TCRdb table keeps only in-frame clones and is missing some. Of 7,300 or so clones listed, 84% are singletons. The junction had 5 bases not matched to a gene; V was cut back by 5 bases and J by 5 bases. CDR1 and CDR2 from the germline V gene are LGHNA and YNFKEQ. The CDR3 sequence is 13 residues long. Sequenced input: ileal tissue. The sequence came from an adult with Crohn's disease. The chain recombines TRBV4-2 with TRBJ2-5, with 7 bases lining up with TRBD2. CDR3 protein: CASSTWGGETQYF. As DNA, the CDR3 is TGTGCCAGCAGCACGTGGGGGGGGGAGACCCAGTACTTC.